The next 15 T cell receptor beta chains were all read from a single sample in a study of Tregs in tolerant kidney transplant recipients. Assay: immunoSEQ multiplex PCR; the TCRdb copy retains only in-frame clones and omits some. There are 15,000 or so clones in the sample, with just over 3.5% held by the top ten. Related graft donors supplied nonmyeloablative bone marrow transplants, and mixed chimerism was transient. This material consisted of CD4+ T cells from blood (PBMCs), taken 12 months after the transplant. These receptor sequences come from a human patient who received a combined kidney and bone marrow transplant. The graft donor may have given rise to some T cells.

Turning to this clone: Sequencing ends 3 residues short of the CDR3 end; the germline J gene provides the rest. The chain has TRBV30 and TRBJ2-7, with 10 bases fitting TRBD1. Unmatched junction bases numbered 10, after V lost 3 bases and J lost 5 bases. The CDR3 loop spans 15 amino acids. Germline values: CDR1 GTSNPN, CDR2 SVGIG (reference sequence). CDR3 bases read: TGTGCCTGGAGCCCCAAGGGCGGGACAGGGGACGAG. It is translated as CAWSPKGGTGDE. The whole CDR3 region reads CAWSPKGGTGDEQYF.

As concerns this clone: The CDR3 end falls 3 residues outside the read, so it is completed with the germline J gene. The chain joins TRBV4-2 to TRBJ2-3; TRBD1 matches at 8 bases. V lost 1 base and J lost 4; bases outside the gene matches: 7. Germline V gene data show CDR1 as LGHNA and CDR2 as YNFKEQ. The CDR3 is made up of 16 amino acids. CDR3 DNA (partial): TGTGCCAGCAGCCAAGTCCGGCAGGGGGCTTCAGATACG. Translating it yields CASSQVRQGASDT. The CDR3, in full, reads CASSQVRQGASDTQYF.

About this clone itself: The CDR3 end falls 3 residues outside the read, so it is completed with the germline J gene. The chain combines TRBV10-3 with TRBJ2-7; 9 bases match TRBD1. This CDR3 has 14 residues. V lost 6 bases to trimming and J lost 2 bases; unmatched junction nucleotides: 5. Germline values: CDR1 ENHRY, CDR2 SYGVKD. Partial CDR3 DNA: TGTGCCATCAGCTCCGGGACAGGGCCCTACGAG. It is translated as CAISSGTGPYE. The whole CDR3 sequence is CAISSGTGPYEQYF.

Remarks on this clone: The sequenced fragment ends 3 residues before the CDR3 boundary, so the rest is inferred from the germline J gene. The chain couples TRBV3-1 (or the pseudogene TRBV3-2) to TRBJ2-7; TRBD1 aligns across 10 bases. This CDR3 contains 14 residues. Germline CDR1 LGHDT, CDR2 YNNKEL (reference sequence). Trimming took 3 bases from V and 4 from J; bases not matched to a gene: 3. CDR3 region: CASSQGQGQYEQYF. The CDR3 DNA, read in part, is TGTGCCAGCAGCCAGGGACAGGGGCAATACGAG.

As for this clone: Read coverage stops 3 residues before the CDR3 terminus; the germline J gene supplies the remainder. The chain recombines TRBV11-2 with TRBJ2-5, with 7 bases lining up with TRBD2. The ends lost 4 bases at V and 1 base at J; junction bases unmatched: 3. CDR1 is SGHAT, CDR2 FQNNGV, per germline. This CDR3 is built from 14 residues. The DNA read from the CDR3 is TGTGCCAGCAGCTCCTGGACTAGCCAAGAGACC. Translating it yields CASSSWTSQET. The entire CDR3 protein is CASSSWTSQETQYF.

As to this clone: The read finishes 3 residues shy of the CDR3 end, and the germline J gene is used to complete it. J is TRBJ2-3 and V is TRBV7-6, with 14 bases fitting TRBD2. V shed 5 bases and J 5 bases; nucleotides not matched to a gene: 3. The CDR3 loop spans 15 amino acids. Germline V gene data show CDR1 as SGHVS and CDR2 as FNYEAQ. CDR3 in amino acids: CASSTGTSGRDTQYF. The part of the CDR3 DNA that was read is TGTGCCAGCAGCACCGGGACTAGCGGGAGAGATACG.

In the case of this clone: Sequencing ends 3 residues short of the CDR3 end; the germline J gene provides the rest. This chain joins TRBV7-3 and TRBJ2-1, with TRBD2 identical over 14 bases. J gave up 9 bases and V 5 bases, and 3 bases lay outside the gene matches. The CDR3 contains 14 residues. Germline V lookup: CDR1 SGHTA, CDR2 FQGTGA. The CDR3 loop reads CASSPGLAGVEQFF. The sequenced part of the CDR3 DNA is TGTGCCAGCAGCCCGGGACTAGCGGGAGTTGAG.

About this clone: The read gets to within 3 residues of the CDR3 end, and the germline J gene fills in the rest. The chain has TRBV5-3 and TRBJ2-5; a weak D match, TRBD2 (5 bases). TRBV5-3 is sorted into the ORF group, with uncertain function. This CDR3 is 11 amino acids long. Trimming cost V 4 bases and J 5 bases, with 6 bases left between them. CDR3 DNA (partial): TGTGCCAGAAGCCCGGGGGAGACC. It codes for CARSPGET. The full CDR3 sequence reads CARSPGETQYF.

A word on this clone: The read ends 3 residues before the CDR3 terminus; that terminus is restored from the germline J gene. The chain employs TRBV30 and TRBJ1-2; TRBD1 aligns across 9 bases. The V and J ends lost 0 bases and 6 bases, in that order; junction bases with no gene match: 2. Germline V CDR1 and CDR2: GTSNPN, SVGIG (reference sequence). This CDR3 region has 13 residues. The CDR3 spells CAWSVHRGHGYTF. CDR3 DNA (partial): TGTGCCTGGAGTGTACACAGGGGGCATGGC.

The chain's CDR3 is CASSPYLEGGDEQYF. The sequenced part of the CDR3 DNA is TGTGCCAGCAGCCCCTACCTAGAGGGAGGGGACGAG. The chain joins TRBV3-1 (or the pseudogene TRBV3-2) to TRBJ2-7; 7 positions agree with TRBD2. The read ends 3 residues early relative to the CDR3; the germline J gene fills the gap. CDR3 length equals 15 residues. CDR1 LGHDT and CDR2 YNNKEL come from the germline V gene (reference sequence). The trim removed 4 bases at V and 5 bases at J, leaving 11 bases unmatched.

With respect to this clone: The CDR3 is cut off 3 residues early in the read; its end comes from the germline J gene. The genes are TRBV18 and TRBJ2-6; D is possibly TRBD1 (6 bases). This CDR3 contains 16 residues. Germline values: CDR1 KGHSH, CDR2 LQKENI. Trimming took off 3 bases at V and 0 bases at J, with 9 bases between the two ends. The CDR3 spells CASSPDSRSGANVLTF. The CDR3 bases that were read are TGTGCCAGCTCACCGGACAGCCGCTCTGGGGCCAACGTC. Using reference TRBV18 and TRBJ2-6 for the parts outside the CDR3, the full variable domain is NAGVMQNPRHLVRRRGQEARLRCSPMKGHSHVYWYRQLPEEGLKFMVYLQKENIIDESGMPKERFSAEFPKEGPSILRIQQVVRGDSAAYFCASSPDSRSGANVLTFGAGSRLTVL.

This clone is deemed medium-sized (0.01 to 0.1%) by its frequency. The read terminates 3 residues before the CDR3 end, so the remaining end is supplied by the germline J gene. The V gene is TRBV29-1, the J gene TRBJ1-4, with D hard to call. The CDR3 consists of 13 residues. The V gene's germline CDR1 is SQVTM and CDR2 ANQGSEA. Trimming took off 1 base at V and 5 bases at J, with 8 bases between the two ends. CDR3 bases read: TGCAGCGTTGAAGTGCAGGAAAATGAAAAA. Encoded protein: CSVEVQENEK. The whole CDR3 sequence reads CSVEVQENEKLFF.

Note on this clone: With the read ending 3 residues before the CDR3 end, the germline J gene is used to fill in that end. The chain uses TRBV20-1 and TRBJ2-1, with a possible D match to TRBD1 (5 bases). Germline loops: CDR1 DFQATT, CDR2 SNEGSKA (reference sequence). The CDR3 is 14 amino acids. Trimming stripped 6 bases from V and 2 bases from J, with 14 bases between. CDR3 DNA (partial): TGCAGTGCCCAGGCCAGGGTGGCCTACAATGAG. This encodes CSAQARVAYNE. In full, the CDR3 reads CSAQARVAYNEQFF.

The CDR3 DNA, read in part, is TGTGCCAGTAGAAGAAGAGGGACAGGGGTCAATGAG. Its protein product is CASRRRGTGVNE. The entire CDR3 is CASRRRGTGVNEQFF. The V call is TRBV19, the J call TRBJ2-1; 10 bases are shared with TRBD1. The read comes to an end 3 residues before the CDR3 does, leaving the germline J gene to fill in the end. There are 15 residues in the CDR3. Germline V gene data show CDR1 as LNHDA and CDR2 as SQIVND (reference sequence). V lost 6 bases and J lost 6; bases outside the gene matches: 8.

Comments on this clone: Read coverage stops 3 residues before the CDR3 terminus; the germline J gene supplies the remainder. The chain has TRBV18 and TRBJ2-7; no reliable D call. Germline V gene lookup returns CDR1 KGHSH and CDR2 LQKENI. Deletions cut 3 bases from V and 0 bases from J, with 9 bases between. The CDR3 is 14 amino acids. The chain's CDR3 is CASSPTRSSYEQYF. The covered CDR3 bases are TGTGCCAGCTCACCTACGCGGTCCTCCTACGAG.